This TCR beta chain was profiled in a study of cytomegalovirus exposure and HLA in healthy donors. Regarding the study as a whole: Accounts indicate the classifier identified cytomegalovirus status with strong specificity and sensitivity. Three CMV-associated chains proved CMV antigen-specific in vitro. For most TCR sequences rarity was the rule, although some public TCRs occurred in many donors.

On this clone: What it recognizes is unknown.

Trimming removed 4 bases at V and 1 base at J, with 8 bases between. The germline CDR1 and CDR2 sequences are SGHNT and YYREEE (reference sequence). CDR3 length equals 13 residues. TCRdb keeps only in-frame clones here, not all; method: immunoSEQ multiplex PCR. The data show 120,000 to 150,000 clones, 80% to 90% seen once. This chain joins TRBV5-4 and TRBJ1-2, with D perhaps TRBD1 (6 bases). This TCR came from a man younger than 35 in good health and CMV-seronegative. Material: PBMCs. This chain's CDR3 is CASSEQGNYGYTF. CDR3 nucleotides: TGTGCCAGCAGCGAACAGGGTAACTATGGCTACACCTTC. The full variable domain, with the rest looked up from reference TRBV5-4 and TRBJ1-2, is ETGVTQSPTHLIKTRGQQVTLRCSSQSGHNTVSWYQQALGQGPQFIFQYYREEENGRGNFPPRFSGLQFPNYSSELNVNALELDDSALYLCASSEQGNYGYTFGSGTRLTVV.